Listed below are T cell receptor beta chains from one sample, sequenced in a study of vaccination and CD4 T cells after COVID-19. MiXCR, applied by TCRdb to the PCR reads, yields one record per CDR3 protein. Among about 21,000 distinct CDR3 sequences listed, about 45% were seen once. These receptors lack a known antigen. The sample was cultured CD4+ T cells from blood. The receptors here all came from a human donor with COVID-19. CDR3s include the opening cysteine and the closing phenylalanine or tryptophan.

v_gene,j_gene,len,CDR3aa
TRBV5-1,TRBJ2-5,11,CASSLAETQYF
TRBV5-4,TRBJ1-2,14,CASSAGQILYGYTF
TRBV27,TRBJ2-1,17,CASSLWSGTGSYNEQFF
TRBV7-9,TRBJ2-7,12,CASSPEAREQYF
TRBV18,TRBJ1-5,13,CASSPTRDQPQHF
TRBV11-2,TRBJ2-5,14,CASSLVGGMETQYF
TRBV6-1,TRBJ1-5,16,CASSEGDPTEGRPRHF
TRBV4-2,TRBJ2-5,20,CASSQEIGGATNVLQETQYF
TRBV6-4,TRBJ1-2,13,CASSDGGRYGYTF
TRBV24-1,TRBJ2-5,14,CATSDRTSAETQYF
TRBV7-2,TRBJ2-7,17,CASSLGKGTSGNGEQYF
TRBV6-1,TRBJ2-5,14,CASRATGGRETQYF
TRBV7-7,TRBJ2-5,12,CASSSRGETQYF
TRBV19,TRBJ2-7,15,CASSEVSGGLYEQYF
TRBV10-3,TRBJ2-7,15,CAISPGLAGSYEQYF
TRBV20-1,TRBJ2-7,13,CSASKGNSYEQYF
TRBV6-1,TRBJ1-1,14,CASSAPSGNTEAFF
TRBV5-1,TRBJ2-7,14,CASSQGQGKDEQYF
TRBV7-2,TRBJ1-2,12,CASSLGAGGYTF
TRBV4-1,TRBJ1-5,15,CASRTQGPKSQPQHF
TRBV19,TRBJ2-2,17,CATLSRGGGKNTGELFF
TRBV2,TRBJ2-2,14,CASSGQLNTGELFF
TRBV6-5,TRBJ2-2,14,CASSSGTSPGELFF
TRBV6-1,TRBJ1-2,14,CASSPSPQNYGYTF
TRBV25-1,TRBJ2-5,15,CASTNGLAGQETQYF
TRBV30,TRBJ1-2,12,CAWTGTSYGYTF
TRBV14,TRBJ2-7,13,CASSQVPTYEQYF
TRBV10-2,TRBJ1-3,16,CASSLTGGASGNTIYF
TRBV12-3/TRBV12-4,TRBJ2-5,11,CASSLKETQYF
TRBV7-9,TRBJ2-5,14,CASSLQTGLETQYF
TRBV20-1,TRBJ2-2,14,CSARGLAGTGELFF
TRBV18,TRBJ1-5,13,CASSRTRDKPQHF
TRBV29-1,TRBJ2-3,17,CSVERGLSGGRVDTQYF
TRBV19,TRBJ2-5,14,CASSSGGAGETQYF
TRBV20-1,TRBJ2-3,12,CSAPGGSDTQYF
TRBV5-8,TRBJ2-4,10,CASDENIQYF
TRBV28,TRBJ1-6,14,CASSTGTGNSPLHF
TRBV7-2,TRBJ1-2,16,CASSLDNRGPHYGYTF
TRBV19,TRBJ2-2,14,CASSRQVKAGELFF
TRBV10-2,TRBJ2-3,14,CASSGLAGVDTQYF
TRBV20-1,TRBJ1-6,14,CSARTGDNNSPLHF